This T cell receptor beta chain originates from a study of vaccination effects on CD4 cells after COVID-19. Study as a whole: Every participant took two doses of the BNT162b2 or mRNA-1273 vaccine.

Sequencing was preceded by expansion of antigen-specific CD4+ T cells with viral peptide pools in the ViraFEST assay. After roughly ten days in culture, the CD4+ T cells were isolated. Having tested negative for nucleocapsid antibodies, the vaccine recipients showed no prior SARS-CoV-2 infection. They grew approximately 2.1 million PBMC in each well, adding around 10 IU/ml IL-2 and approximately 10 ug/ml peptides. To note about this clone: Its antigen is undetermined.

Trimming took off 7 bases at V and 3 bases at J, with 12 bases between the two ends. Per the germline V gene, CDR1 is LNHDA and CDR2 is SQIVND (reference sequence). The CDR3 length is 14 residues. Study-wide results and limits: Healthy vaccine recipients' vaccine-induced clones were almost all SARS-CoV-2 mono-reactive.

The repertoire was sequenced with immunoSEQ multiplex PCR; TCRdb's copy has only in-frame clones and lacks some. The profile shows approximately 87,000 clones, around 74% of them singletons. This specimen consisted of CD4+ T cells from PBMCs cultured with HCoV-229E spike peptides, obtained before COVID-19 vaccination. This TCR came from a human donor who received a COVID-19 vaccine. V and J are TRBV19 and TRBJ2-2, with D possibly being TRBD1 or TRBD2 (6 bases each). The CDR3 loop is CASIPRGDTGELFF. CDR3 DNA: TGTGCCAGTATCCCGAGGGGGGACACCGGGGAGCTGTTTTTT.